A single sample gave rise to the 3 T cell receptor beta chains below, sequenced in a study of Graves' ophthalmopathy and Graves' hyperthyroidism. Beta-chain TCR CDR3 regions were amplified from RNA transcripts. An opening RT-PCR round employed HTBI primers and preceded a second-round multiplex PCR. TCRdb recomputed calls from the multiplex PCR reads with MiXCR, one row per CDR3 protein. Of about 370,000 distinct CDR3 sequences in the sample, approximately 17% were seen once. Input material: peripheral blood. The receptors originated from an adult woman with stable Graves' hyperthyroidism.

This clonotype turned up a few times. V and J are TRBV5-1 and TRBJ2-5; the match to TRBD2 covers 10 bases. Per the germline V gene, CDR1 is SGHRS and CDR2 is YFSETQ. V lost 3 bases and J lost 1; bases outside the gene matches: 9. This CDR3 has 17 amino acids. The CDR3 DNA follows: TGCGCCAGCAGCTCCAGCGCTAGCGGGAGCCTCCAAGAGACCCAGTACTTC. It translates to CASSSSASGSLQETQYF. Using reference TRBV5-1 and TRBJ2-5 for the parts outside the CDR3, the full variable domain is KAGVTQTPRYLIKTRGQQVTLSCSPISGHRSVSWYQQTPGQGLQFLFEYFSETQRNKGNFPGRFSGRQFSNSRSEMNVSTLELGDSALYLCASSSSASGSLQETQYFGPGTRLLVL.

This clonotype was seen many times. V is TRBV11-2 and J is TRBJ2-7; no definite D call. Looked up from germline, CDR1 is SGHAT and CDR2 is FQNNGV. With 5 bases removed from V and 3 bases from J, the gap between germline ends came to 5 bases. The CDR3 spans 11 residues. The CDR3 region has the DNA TGTGCCAGCAGCGCCCGCTACGAGCAGTACTTC. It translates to CASSARYEQYF.

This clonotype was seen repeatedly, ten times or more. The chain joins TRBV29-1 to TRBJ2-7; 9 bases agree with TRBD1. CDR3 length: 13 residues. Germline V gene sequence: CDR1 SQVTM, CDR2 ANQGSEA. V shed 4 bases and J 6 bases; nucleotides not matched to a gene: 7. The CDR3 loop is CSVGGTGMGEQYF. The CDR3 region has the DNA TGCAGCGTTGGGGGGACAGGGATGGGCGAGCAGTACTTC.